This TCR beta chain was identified during a study of immune cell composition in non-small cell lung cancer. Produced via immunoSEQ multiplex PCR; TCRdb's table is partial and in-frame only. Counted here are approximately 15,000 clones, approximately 81% occurring once; the ten biggest clones make up around 10%. The V end lost 6 bases, the J end lost 0 bases, and 9 bases lay between the germline ends. This CDR3 contains 13 residues. Germline values: CDR1 SQVTM, CDR2 ANQGSEA. Input material: lung tumor tissue. The chain is built from TRBV29-1 and TRBJ2-1, with a weak D call TRBD1 (5 bases). The receptor's source is a human donor with non-small cell lung cancer. CDR3 in amino acids: CSVQGISYNEQFF. The CDR3, as DNA: TGCAGCGTCCAGGGAATCTCCTACAATGAGCAGTTCTTC.